This passage covers 32 T cell receptor beta chains from one sample sequenced in a study of beta chain features in type 1 diabetes. cDNA synthesis used the whole RNA isolate, giving expressed TCRB sequences. Only in-frame clones appear in the TCRdb table, and some are missing; sequencing was by immunoSEQ multiplex PCR. The table shows 150,000 to 190,000 clones, with around 10% occurring only once. Sample: central memory CD4+ T cells from blood. The source is a man younger than 35 in good health.

This CDR3 is CASSLARLNTEAFF. CDR3 coding DNA: TGTGCCAGCAGCTTAGCTCGGTTGAACACTGAAGCTTTCTTT. This chain joins TRBV7-2 and TRBJ1-1; unclear D gene. V shed 0 bases and J shed 0 bases, with 5 bases lying between them. In germline, CDR1 is SGHTA, CDR2 FQGNSA. The CDR3 has 14 amino acids. Complete variable domain (other parts from reference TRBV7-2 and TRBJ1-1): GAGVSQSPSNKVTEKGKDVELRCDPISGHTALYWYRQSLGQGLEFLIYFQGNSAPDKSGLPSDRFSAERTGGSVSTLTIQRTQQEDSAVYLCASSLARLNTEAFFGQGTRLTVV.

V usage is TRBV2 and J usage is TRBJ2-7, with 9 bases that match TRBD2. Germline loops: CDR1 SNHLY, CDR2 FYNNEI. With V trimmed by 4 bases and J by 6 bases, 10 bases remained unmatched. The CDR3 runs to 15 residues. The CDR3 DNA is TGTGCCAGCAGTGTTGATAGCGGGAGATCTGGCGAGCAGTACTTC. Translated, it gives CASSVDSGRSGEQYF.

This clone was counted a few times. This chain joins TRBV18 and TRBJ1-5; D call uncertain. The CDR3 loop spans 13 amino acids. Germline V gene data show CDR1 as KGHSH and CDR2 as LQKENI. V shed 3 bases and J shed 4 bases, with 7 bases lying between them. This chain's CDR3 is CASSPGLNQPQHF. DNA of the CDR3: TGTGCCAGCTCACCGGGCTTAAATCAGCCCCAGCATTTT.

This clone has more than one count but fewer than ten. The chain carries TRBV15 and TRBJ2-5, with D unresolved. The germline V and J ends were trimmed by 5 bases and 6 bases, with 10 bases remaining between them. Germline loops: CDR1 LNHNV, CDR2 YYDKDF (reference sequence). The CDR3 extends over 12 amino acids. DNA for the CDR3: TGTGCCACCAGCCCTGCGCCGAAGACCCAGTACTTC. Translation: CATSPAPKTQYF.

The V call is TRBV28, the J call TRBJ2-5, with 8 nucleotides matching TRBD2. This CDR3 comprises 15 residues. V shed 7 bases, J shed 5 bases, and the junction held 12 bases outside the gene matches. Germline lookup yields CDR1 MDHEN and CDR2 SYDVKM. The DNA of the CDR3 is TGTGCCAGCACCCCCGGGGGGGGGCGCGGCGAGACCCAGTACTTC. It encodes CASTPGGGRGETQYF.

This chain uses TRBV11-3 with TRBJ1-6; D unresolved. The germline gives CDR1 SGHNT, CDR2 YENEEA. This CDR3 spans 13 amino acids. The ends were cut back, 6 bases at V and 5 bases at J, with 8 bases in the middle. In DNA, the CDR3 is TGTGCCAGCAGTACAGATAATAATTCACCCCTCCACTTT. It encodes CASSTDNNSPLHF.

This CDR3 reads CASRSGGRGTDTQYF. In DNA form, the CDR3 reads TGTGCCAGCAGATCGGGCGGGCGGGGGACAGATACGCAGTATTTT. This rearrangement joins TRBV6-1 to TRBJ2-3; 7 nucleotides align to TRBD2. V gave up 6 bases and J gave up 3 bases; unmatched junction bases: 9. The CDR3 contains 15 residues. CDR1 and CDR2 from the germline V gene are MNHNS and SASEGT.

A note on this clone: This sample includes further DNA sequences coding for the same CDR3. The chain links TRBV7-3 to TRBJ2-3; D is unresolved. Germline-derived CDR1 and CDR2 are SGHTA and FQGTGA. The CDR3 is made up of 13 amino acids. The V end was cut by 5 bases, the J end by 2 bases, with 8 bases between. The CDR3 DNA sequence: TGTGCCAGCAGCCTGGGGATCACAGATACGCAGTATTTT. It encodes CASSLGITDTQYF.

V and J are TRBV7-8 and TRBJ2-5; 8 bases match TRBD2. The CDR3 is 16 amino acids. V was clipped by 4 bases and J by 5 bases; unmatched bases: 12. Germline values: CDR1 SGHVS, CDR2 FQNEAQ. The CDR3: CASSSSRRASGETQYF. CDR3 DNA sequence: TGTGCCAGCAGCTCTTCCCGGAGGGCTAGCGGGGAGACCCAGTACTTC.

The table lists this clone with a few counts. CDR3 amino acids: CSARARGEQYF. The DNA for the CDR3 is TGCAGTGCTAGAGCCAGGGGCGAGCAGTACTTC. The chain links TRBV20-1 to TRBJ2-7; D might be TRBD1 (6 bases). The germline V and J ends were trimmed by 1 base and 6 bases, with 7 bases remaining between them. The V gene's germline CDR1 is DFQATT and CDR2 SNEGSKA (reference sequence). The CDR3 totals 11 residues.

This clone was counted between two and nine times. The chain couples TRBV4-3 to TRBJ2-3, with 7 positions matching TRBD2. CDR3 length equals 20 residues. Germline V gene sequence: CDR1 LGHNA, CDR2 YSLEER. Trimming took 4 bases from V and 4 from J; bases not matched to a gene: 23. CDR3 region: CASSRTRGGRVGWGPDTQYF. The DNA for the CDR3 is TGCGCCAGCAGCCGGACACGGGGAGGGAGGGTCGGTTGGGGCCCAGATACGCAGTATTTT.

The chain has TRBV5-6 and TRBJ2-3; D ambiguous. The CDR3 contains 15 residues. V lost 4 bases and J lost 1, with 13 bases in between. Germline loops: CDR1 SGHDT, CDR2 YYEEEE. CDR3 DNA: TGTGCCAGCAGCCCGCCCCGGCAGCGCACAGATACGCAGTATTTT. Translation gives CASSPPRQRTDTQYF.

Only a few counts were recorded for this clone. The chain employs TRBV28 and TRBJ1-4, with D tentatively TRBD1 (5 bases). V dropped 5 bases and J dropped 7 bases, with 20 bases sitting between them. The CDR3 loop spans 16 amino acids. The germline V gene has CDR1 MDHEN and CDR2 SYDVKM. The CDR3 loop reads CASSPPPQGLGEKLFF. As DNA, the CDR3 is TGTGCCAGCAGTCCCCCGCCCCAGGGTCTTGGTGAAAAACTGTTTTTT.

The gene calls are TRBV6-1 and TRBJ1-2; 9 bases are a match to TRBD1. CDR1 and CDR2 (germline): MNHNS, SASEGT. Trimming cost V 8 bases and J 4 bases; bases outside gene matches: 2. CDR3 size: 12 residues. CDR3 region: CASGDRVYGYTF. The CDR3, as DNA: TGTGCCAGCGGGGACAGGGTCTATGGCTACACCTTC.

V gene TRBV6-5 combines with J gene TRBJ2-1; the match to TRBD1 covers 8 bases. There are 13 residues in the CDR3. Trimming at V came to 6 bases and at J to 10 bases, leaving 8 bases not matched to a gene. The germline V gene encodes CDR1 MNHEY and CDR2 SVGAGI. The CDR3 spells CASRRGQDGEQFF. The DNA for the CDR3 is TGTGCCAGCAGGAGGGGACAGGACGGAGAGCAGTTCTTC.

V usage is TRBV7-2 and J usage is TRBJ1-2, with a possible D match to TRBD1 (5 bases). V lost 2 bases, J lost 6 bases, and 16 bases lay in between. Germline CDR1 and CDR2: SGHTA and FQGNSA. The CDR3 extends over 15 amino acids. The CDR3 is CASSLRQGWGDGYTF. The CDR3 DNA follows: TGTGCCAGCAGCTTAAGGCAGGGTTGGGGCGATGGCTACACCTTC.

The chain carries TRBV27 and TRBJ1-2; D call uncertain. Looked up from germline, CDR1 is MNHEY and CDR2 is SMNVEV (reference sequence). The CDR3 has 16 amino acids. V lost 0 bases and J 2 bases, leaving 13 bases between the germline ends. The CDR3 sequence: CASSLSSAVRNYGYTF. In DNA, the CDR3 is TGTGCCAGCAGTTTATCGTCGGCAGTAAGGAACTATGGCTACACCTTC.

In its sample, this clone was seen a few times. J is TRBJ2-1 and V is TRBV14, with D perhaps given as TRBD1 or TRBD2 (6 bases each). This CDR3 has 16 residues. Looked up from germline, CDR1 is SGHDN and CDR2 is FVKESK. Trimming removed 4 bases from V and 1 base from J, with 14 bases in between. CDR3 nucleotides: TGTGCCAGCAGCCGGAGAACAGGGACTTCCTACAATGAGCAGTTCTTC. Protein: CASSRRTGTSYNEQFF. The variable domain in full, with the rest retrieved from reference TRBV14 and TRBJ2-1, is EAGVTQFPSHSVIEKGQTVTLRCDPISGHDNLYWYRRVMGKEIKFLLHFVKESKQDESGMPNNRFLAERTGGTYSTLKVQPAELEDSGVYFCASSRRTGTSYNEQFFGPGTRLTVL.

This clone was detected a few times. This rearrangement joins TRBV29-1 to TRBJ2-2; 7 bases fit TRBD1. The V gene's germline CDR1 is SQVTM and CDR2 ANQGSEA. This CDR3 has 15 residues. V was pared by 3 bases and J by 6 bases, with 10 bases of the junction left unmatched. Here the CDR3 reads CSVDVRGPGSGELFF. The DNA for the CDR3 is TGCAGCGTTGATGTGAGGGGGCCAGGATCCGGGGAGCTGTTTTTT.

This clone was counted a few times. V is TRBV10-3 and J is TRBJ1-1, with TRBD1 matching over 9 bases. With 8 bases clipped from V and 1 base from J, the junction kept 2 bases outside the gene matches. This CDR3 is 13 amino acids long. The germline V gene has CDR1 ENHRY and CDR2 SYGVKD. CDR3 amino acids: CAILGQGNTEAFF. DNA of the CDR3: TGTGCCATCCTGGGACAGGGGAACACTGAAGCTTTCTTT.

This clone was detected ten times or more. Other DNA sequences in this specimen translate into the identical CDR3. The genes are TRBV30 and TRBJ1-1; D gene ambiguous. The CDR3 runs 12 residues. V lost 5 bases, J lost 8 bases, and 15 bases lay in between. Per the germline V gene, CDR1 is GTSNPN and CDR2 is SVGIG (reference sequence). The CDR3 coding sequence is TGTGCCTGGGGTCCTAGGGCAGCCGAAGCTTTCTTT. This codes for CAWGPRAAEAFF. The full variable domain, completed using reference TRBV30 and TRBJ1-1, is SQTIHQWPATLVQPVGSPLSLECTVEGTSNPNLYWYRQAAGRGLQLLFYSVGIGQISSEVPQNLSASRPQDRQFILSSKKLLLSDSGFYLCAWGPRAAEAFFGQGTRLTVV.

This clone has a handful of counts. The CDR3 region has the DNA TGTGCCATCAGGCTGACTAGCGACTCCTACGAGCAGTACTTC. It translates to CAIRLTSDSYEQYF. The chain links TRBV10-3 to TRBJ2-7, with 8 bases that match TRBD2. The germline CDR1 and CDR2 sequences are ENHRY and SYGVKD. This CDR3 contains 14 residues. V lost 6 bases to trimming and J lost 0 bases; unmatched junction nucleotides: 4.

This clone was counted a few times. V and J are TRBV2 and TRBJ2-2, with D tentatively TRBD1 (5 bases). Between the trimmed V and J ends, which lost 4 bases and 7 bases, there was a span of 10 bases. CDR3 length equals 13 residues. Germline V gene sequence: CDR1 SNHLY, CDR2 FYNNEI. In DNA form, the CDR3 reads TGTGCCAGCAGTGCCCAGGGCGGCGGGGAGCTGTTTTTT. Residues: CASSAQGGGELFF.

This clone has more than one count but fewer than ten. The chain uses TRBV4-3 and TRBJ2-1, with a possible D match to TRBD2 (6 bases). Trimming took off 3 bases at V and 7 bases at J, with 13 bases between the two ends. CDR3 length: 14 residues. Germline V gene lookup returns CDR1 LGHNA and CDR2 YSLEER. The CDR3 reads CASSHGRPPNEQFF. The CDR3 coding sequence is TGCGCCAGCAGCCATGGGAGGCCTCCAAATGAGCAGTTCTTC.

The chain has TRBV29-1 and TRBJ2-2, with a possible D match to TRBD2 (7 bases). With 6 bases removed from V and 4 bases from J, the gap between germline ends came to 15 bases. Germline V gene data show CDR1 as SQVTM and CDR2 as ANQGSEA. CDR3 size: 14 residues. The CDR3 DNA reads TGCAGCGTCGGAAGGGGGGGCCTCACCGGGGAGCTGTTTTTT. Translation gives CSVGRGGLTGELFF.

The genes are TRBV7-9 and TRBJ2-5; 8 nucleotides align to TRBD1. Germline V gives CDR1 SEHNR, CDR2 FQNEAQ (reference sequence). V was pared by 5 bases and J by 4 bases, with 9 bases of the junction left unmatched. The CDR3 covers 15 residues. The CDR3 DNA follows: TGTGCCAGCAGCGCCGGACAGGGAAGGGGAGAGACCCAGTACTTC. This translates into CASSAGQGRGETQYF.

The CDR3 DNA reads TGCGCCAGCAGCCTAGACACAGGGAACACTGAAGCTTTCTTT. This translates into CASSLDTGNTEAFF. This sequence joins TRBV4-3 and TRBJ1-1; D possibly corresponds to TRBD1 (5 bases). CDR1 LGHNA and CDR2 YSLEER come from the germline V gene. There are 14 residues in the CDR3. Trimming took 4 bases from V and 1 from J, leaving 10 bases between them.

The chain recombines TRBV15 with TRBJ2-4; the match to TRBD1 covers 10 bases. This CDR3 has 20 amino acids. Trimming cost V 0 bases and J 1 base; bases outside gene matches: 12. Germline CDR1 reads LNHNV; CDR2 reads YYDKDF (reference sequence). In DNA form, the CDR3 reads TGTGCCACCAGCAGAGAAATAAGACAGGGGGCGCGAAAGGCCAAAAACATTCAGTACTTC. Its translation: CATSREIRQGARKAKNIQYF. The full variable domain, in which reference TRBV15 and TRBJ2-4 provide the parts outside the CDR3, is DAMVIQNPRYQVTQFGKPVTLSCSQTLNHNVMYWYQQKSSQAPKLLFHYYDKDFNNEADTPDNFQSRRPNTSFCFLDIRSPGLGDTAMYLCATSREIRQGARKAKNIQYFGAGTRLSVL.

This clone has just a few counts. The gene calls are TRBV2 and TRBJ2-7; no reliable D call. Deletions cut 4 bases from V and 4 bases from J, with 5 bases between. The CDR3 spans 11 residues. Germline CDR1 SNHLY, CDR2 FYNNEI. This chain's CDR3 is CASSALYEQYF. The CDR3 DNA sequence: TGTGCCAGCAGTGCTCTATACGAGCAGTACTTC.

This clone turned up a few times. This chain joins TRBV4-1 and TRBJ2-1, with 12 positions matching TRBD2. The CDR3 has 15 residues. Trimming cost V 7 bases and J 8 bases; bases outside gene matches: 9. Germline-derived CDR1 and CDR2 are MGHRA and YSYEKL. The CDR3 loop is CASTKLAGGLHEQFF. CDR3 DNA: TGCGCCAGCACTAAACTAGCGGGAGGATTACATGAGCAGTTCTTC.

There are a few counts of this clone. This chain joins TRBV5-1 and TRBJ2-5; unclear D gene. From germline, CDR1 is SGHRS and CDR2 YFSETQ. The length of the CDR3 is 14 residues. Trimming stripped 0 bases from V and 9 bases from J, with 15 bases between. Here the CDR3 reads CASSLVQADGSQYF. In DNA, the CDR3 is TGCGCCAGCAGCTTGGTTCAGGCGGACGGGTCCCAGTACTTC.

With regard to this clone: The junction differs from germline at one of its ends, possibly a read error. CDR3 in amino acids: CASGSGTANAEAFF. The CDR3 nucleotides are TGTGCCAGTGGGTCCGGGACAGCGAACGCTGAAGCTTTCTTT. The genes are TRBV19 and TRBJ1-1; TRBD1 aligns across 7 bases. CDR1 and CDR2 (germline): LNHDA, SQIVND (reference sequence). The CDR3 extends over 14 amino acids.